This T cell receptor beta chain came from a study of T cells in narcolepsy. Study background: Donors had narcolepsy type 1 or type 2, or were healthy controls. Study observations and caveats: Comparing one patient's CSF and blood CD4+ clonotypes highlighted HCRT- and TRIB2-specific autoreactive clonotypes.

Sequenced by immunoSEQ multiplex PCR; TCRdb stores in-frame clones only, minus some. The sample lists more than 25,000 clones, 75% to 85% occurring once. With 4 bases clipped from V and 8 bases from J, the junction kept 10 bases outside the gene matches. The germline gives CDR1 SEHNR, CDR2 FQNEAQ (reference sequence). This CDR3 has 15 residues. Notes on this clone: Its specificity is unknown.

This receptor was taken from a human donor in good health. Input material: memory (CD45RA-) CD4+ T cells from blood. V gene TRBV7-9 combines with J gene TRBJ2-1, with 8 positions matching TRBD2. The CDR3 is CASSSQRERIDEQFF. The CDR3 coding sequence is TGTGCCAGCAGCTCACAGCGGGAGCGGATCGATGAGCAGTTCTTC. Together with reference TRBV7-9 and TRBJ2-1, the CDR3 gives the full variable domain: DTGVSQNPRHKITKRGQNVTFRCDPISEHNRLYWYRQTLGQGPEFLTYFQNEAQLEKSRLLSDRFSAERPKGSFSTLEIQRTEQGDSAMYLCASSSQRERIDEQFFGPGTRLTVL.